These 2 T cell receptor beta chains originate from one sample sequenced in a study of shared clonotypes between healthy human individuals (dated by TCRdb to the early 2020s). To prepare the library, the immunoSEQ multiplex PCR assay was applied. Not all clones reach the TCRdb copy of this immuneACCESS table, which keeps in-frame sequences only. Checked studies attribute under half of the gap to unresolved V genes and leave the rest unexplained. The sample contains under 1,100,000 clones, about 80% of them found a single time. Of the sample, 1.4% falls within the top ten clones. Sequencing input: memory CD4+ T cells sorted from blood. The cell subset or site label here, explained by the study, means: CD45RA-negative fraction. The receptors come from a man between 18 and 35 years old in good health.

The chain joins TRBV6-5 to TRBJ2-7; the D call may be TRBD1 or TRBD2 (5 bases each). In germline, CDR1 is MNHEY, CDR2 SVGAGI. Trimming pared 8 bases from V and 4 bases from J, leaving 12 bases between. The CDR3 runs 12 residues. CDR3: CASGASRYEQYF. The CDR3 nucleotides read TGTGCCAGCGGGGCTAGCAGATACGAGCAGTACTTC.

This chain links TRBV5-5 with TRBJ2-7; TRBD1 matches 9 bases. Per germline, CDR1 SGHKS and CDR2 YYEKEE (reference sequence). Losses at the gene ends were 0 bases for V and 2 bases for J; bases not matched to a gene: 15. There are 19 residues in the CDR3. The CDR3 reads CASSLAFAVGTGITYEQYF. Written as DNA, the CDR3 is TGTGCCAGCAGCTTGGCCTTTGCGGTCGGGACAGGGATTACCTACGAGCAGTACTTC.